This T cell receptor beta chain was captured in a study of blood T cell repertoires in COVID-19. Study-level background: Acute-phase and convalescent COVID-19 samples originated in the United States, Italy and Spain. Sample material is recorded as cDNA or gDNA derived from T cells, B-cell-depleted T cells, or PBMCs.

In the source study's methods: Reference gene primer amplification yielded estimated nucleated cell counts. Profiled with immunoSEQ multiplex PCR; TCRdb holds only in-frame clones, not every one. The V and J calls and clone size are taken from that table; D and trimming were inferred from the DNA. The sample yields under 80,000 clones, 83% seen once. The material sequenced was peripheral blood. The source is a woman in her fifties or sixties with acute or convalescent COVID-19.

The CDR3 here is CAWSLPGNTEAFF. The DNA for the CDR3 is TGTGCCTGGAGCCTACCAGGGAACACTGAAGCTTTCTTT. This chain links TRBV30 with TRBJ1-1; D not resolved. The germline CDR1 and CDR2 sequences are GTSNPN and SVGIG (reference sequence). CDR3 length: 13 amino acids. The germline V and J ends were trimmed by 3 bases and 1 base, with 9 bases remaining between them.